Described below is a single TCR beta chain sequence and its context. This entry comes from a study of T cells in Graves' hyperthyroidism and ophthalmopathy. The study left out patients who had uncontrolled infection, other autoimmune disease, pregnancy or lactation. Trimming at V came to 6 bases and at J to 5 bases, leaving 15 bases not matched to a gene. The CDR3 totals 16 residues. The germline V gene encodes CDR1 MDHEN and CDR2 SYDVKM. It was RNA transcripts that yielded the amplified TCR beta CDR3 regions. HTBI primers were used for first-round RT-PCR of the TCR CDR3. TCRdb recomputed calls from the multiplex PCR reads with MiXCR, one row per CDR3 protein. The table includes 350,000 or so distinct CDR3 sequences, less than 20% detected once.

The chain carries TRBV28 and TRBJ2-7, with 8 bases matching TRBD1. Material: blood. This clonotype originated in a woman aged 40 to 50 with Graves' ophthalmopathy. CDR3 sequence reads: CASSPQGAVPWDEQYF. CDR3 DNA sequence: TGTGCCAGCAGCCCTCAGGGGGCTGTCCCCTGGGACGAGCAGTACTTC.